The 21 T cell receptor beta chains below were found in one sample sequenced in a study of identical twins. TCRdb re-called the 5' RACE reads through MiXCR, storing one row per CDR3 protein. The sample consists of around 530,000 distinct CDR3 sequences, roughly 15% of them appearing once. In addition, the sample was reused for a study of yellow fever vaccine responses in identical twins.

The sequencing sample was made of CD4+ T cells sorted from blood. These receptors were collected from a woman between 18 and 29 years old in good health.

This sequence joins TRBV20-1 and TRBJ2-2; D gene ambiguous. CDR3 size: 12 residues. V was shortened by 5 bases and J by 6 bases, with 10 bases between the two germline ends. The germline V gene has CDR1 DFQATT and CDR2 SNEGSKA (reference sequence). CDR3 sequence: CSAPGDPGELFF. DNA for the CDR3: TGCAGTGCTCCCGGAGACCCCGGGGAGCTGTTTTTT.

The chain is built from TRBV5-1 and TRBJ1-4, with 8 bases matching TRBD1. Trimming cost V 4 bases and J 6 bases; bases outside gene matches: 8. The CDR3 totals 15 residues. The germline V gene has CDR1 SGHRS and CDR2 YFSETQ. In DNA, the CDR3 is TGCGCCAGCAGCCCGTCGGACAGGGAGTATGAAAAACTGTTTTTT. Translation gives CASSPSDREYEKLFF.

The rearrangement links TRBV4-1 to TRBJ2-3; 8 bases align to TRBD1. V lost 3 bases and J lost 9; bases outside the gene matches: 14. The germline CDR1 and CDR2 sequences are MGHRA and YSYEKL. CDR3 length: 16 residues. This CDR3 reads CASSQDREVLVPTQYF. CDR3 DNA: TGCGCCAGCAGCCAGGACAGGGAAGTCTTAGTTCCCACGCAGTATTTT.

CDR3: CASSFQGKSSGTANTGELFF. For the CDR3, the DNA is TGTGCCAGCAGCTTTCAAGGCAAATCTAGCGGAACTGCGAACACCGGGGAGCTGTTTTTT. V gene TRBV7-6 combines with J gene TRBJ2-2, with 7 bases aligning to TRBD2. CDR3 length equals 20 residues. Trimming at V came to 3 bases and at J to 0 bases, leaving 16 bases not matched to a gene. The germline V gene encodes CDR1 SGHVS and CDR2 FNYEAQ.

In this sample, this clonotype turned up many times. The chain recombines TRBV10-3 with TRBJ2-7, with TRBD2 matching 7 bases. The CDR3 is 12 amino acids. The germline V gene encodes CDR1 ENHRY and CDR2 SYGVKD. Germline trimming cut 7 bases from V and 7 bases from J; bases unmatched to any gene: 7. CDR3 nucleotide sequence: TGTGCCATCAAAGAAGCCGGGGGGGAGCAGTACTTC. Translation: CAIKEAGGEQYF.

The rearrangement joins TRBV28 to TRBJ2-5; D uncertain. Germline assignment: CDR1 MDHEN and CDR2 SYDVKM. The CDR3 runs to 11 residues. The CDR3 sequence: CVSADKETQYF. For the CDR3, the DNA is TGTGTAAGTGCTGACAAAGAGACCCAGTACTTC.

CDR3: CSVGQYQETQYF. CDR3 coding DNA: TGCAGCGTCGGACAGTACCAAGAGACCCAGTACTTC. The gene calls are TRBV29-1 and TRBJ2-5, with D possibly being TRBD1 (6 bases). The CDR3 has 12 amino acids. Germline CDR1 SQVTM, CDR2 ANQGSEA. V was shortened by 6 bases and J by 0 bases, with 8 bases between the two germline ends.

In its sample, this clonotype was seen a few times. The CDR3 reads CASSAKRDVGDYNEQFF. CDR3 sequence (DNA): TGTGCCAGCAGCGCTAAGCGTGACGTAGGAGACTACAATGAGCAGTTCTTC. The chain joins TRBV4-2 to TRBJ2-1; D unclear. Germline assignment: CDR1 LGHNA and CDR2 YNFKEQ. The CDR3 spans 17 residues. Trimming took 5 bases from V and 3 from J, leaving 20 bases between them.

Ten or more counts support this clonotype. The rearrangement links TRBV3-1 to TRBJ1-5; D remains unclear. This CDR3 is 14 amino acids long. Trimming removed 4 bases from V and 0 bases from J, with 7 bases in between. Per the germline V gene, CDR1 is LGHDT and CDR2 is YNNKEL (reference sequence). The chain's CDR3 is CASSRTNSNQPQHF. The CDR3 DNA follows: TGTGCCAGCAGCCGGACGAATAGCAATCAGCCCCAGCATTTT.

This chain links TRBV4-1 with TRBJ1-6, with D uncertain. The CDR3 sequence is 14 residues long. V gave up 1 base and J gave up 7 bases, with 8 bases separating them. Germline V gene lookup returns CDR1 MGHRA and CDR2 YSYEKL. CDR3 sequence reads: CASSQVDGNSPLHF. The DNA for the CDR3 is TGCGCCAGCAGCCAAGTAGACGGGAATTCACCCCTCCACTTT.

This clonotype came up a few times. The genes are TRBV20-1 and TRBJ2-1; 9 positions match TRBD2. Germline loops: CDR1 DFQATT, CDR2 SNEGSKA (reference sequence). The trim removed 4 bases at V and 6 bases at J, leaving 7 bases unmatched. This CDR3 comprises 14 residues. The CDR3 loop is CSAMELAGFNEQFF. CDR3 bases: TGCAGTGCTATGGAACTAGCGGGTTTCAATGAGCAGTTCTTC.

This clonotype was detected a few times. V usage is TRBV2 and J usage is TRBJ2-3; D is perhaps TRBD2 (6 bases). Germline CDR1 SNHLY, CDR2 FYNNEI. The V and J ends lost 8 bases and 6 bases respectively, with 21 bases between them. The CDR3 contains 15 residues. The CDR3 nucleotides are TGTGCCAGCCATTGGTCGGGGGTCGCGGGGGATACGCAGTATTTT. The encoded protein is CASHWSGVAGDTQYF. Drawing the rest from reference TRBV2 and TRBJ2-3, the complete variable domain is EPEVTQTPSHQVTQMGQEVILRCVPISNHLYFYWYRQILGQKVEFLVSFYNNEISEKSEIFDDQFSVERPDGSNFTLKIRSTKLEDSAMYFCASHWSGVAGDTQYFGPGTRLTVL.

V usage is TRBV6-4 and J usage is TRBJ1-1, with D unclear. Germline V gene sequence: CDR1 MRHNA, CDR2 SNTAGT. The V and J ends lost 4 bases and 5 bases respectively, with 14 bases between them. This CDR3 contains 14 residues. The CDR3 coding sequence is TGTGCCAGCAGTGCCCAGCCCAGCGGGACTGAAGCTTTCTTT. This encodes CASSAQPSGTEAFF.

The CDR3 nucleotides are TGTGCCAGCAGTTTTTCGGCGGGACTCGATACGCAGTATTTT. Amino acids: CASSFSAGLDTQYF. V is TRBV12-3 or TRBV12-4 and J is TRBJ2-3; the D gene is possibly TRBD2 (6 bases). There are 14 residues in the CDR3. The V gene lost 3 bases and the J gene lost 6 bases, with 13 bases spanning the gap.

This clonotype was counted only a few times. The chain has TRBV6-1 and TRBJ2-1; 8 nucleotides align to TRBD2. V gave up 7 bases and J gave up 3 bases; unmatched junction bases: 11. CDR1 is MNHNS and CDR2 is SASEGT in the germline V gene. CDR3 length: 16 amino acids. The CDR3 loop reads CASTRAGVLLYNEQFF. The CDR3 DNA follows: TGTGCCAGCACCCGAGCGGGAGTTCTTCTCTACAATGAGCAGTTCTTC.

This rearrangement joins TRBV5-1 to TRBJ2-4; 9 bases agree with TRBD1. J gave up 0 bases and V 4 bases, and 5 bases lay outside the gene matches. The germline CDR1 and CDR2 sequences are SGHRS and YFSETQ. This CDR3 is 16 amino acids long. In DNA, the CDR3 is TGCGCCAGCAGCATTGGACAGGGGCCAGCCAAAAACATTCAGTACTTC. Its translation is CASSIGQGPAKNIQYF.

The chain recombines TRBV7-9 with TRBJ1-4; D call uncertain. The length of the CDR3 is 14 residues. Trimming left V 8 bases short and J 8 bases short, with 18 bases between. Per the germline V gene, CDR1 is SEHNR and CDR2 is FQNEAQ (reference sequence). In DNA, the CDR3 is TGTGCCAGCGCGACGTGGTTACTGGGCGAAAAACTGTTTTTT. Translated, it gives CASATWLLGEKLFF. The full variable domain, with the rest looked up from reference TRBV7-9 and TRBJ1-4, is DTGVSQNPRHKITKRGQNVTFRCDPISEHNRLYWYRQTLGQGPEFLTYFQNEAQLEKSRLLSDRFSAERPKGSFSTLEIQRTEQGDSAMYLCASATWLLGEKLFFGSGTQLSVL.

This clonotype was detected only a few times. V and J are TRBV5-1 and TRBJ2-2, with 7 bases fitting TRBD1. Germline V gene sequence: CDR1 SGHRS, CDR2 YFSETQ. This CDR3 has 15 residues. The ends lost 0 bases at V and 4 bases at J; junction bases unmatched: 3. CDR3 in DNA: TGCGCCAGCAGCTTGGAAGGGGGCGGCACCGGGGAGCTGTTTTTT. It translates to CASSLEGGGTGELFF.

This clonotype was recorded many times. V is TRBV29-1 and J is TRBJ2-1; D remains ambiguous. This CDR3 contains 15 residues. Germline V gives CDR1 SQVTM, CDR2 ANQGSEA. Trimming left V 0 bases short and J 0 bases short, with 9 bases between. Written as DNA, the CDR3 is TGCAGCGTTGAAGATGCCAGGAGCTCCTACAATGAGCAGTTCTTC. Its translation: CSVEDARSSYNEQFF.

This clonotype was picked up a small number of times. The chain employs TRBV5-6 and TRBJ2-6, with D uncertain. CDR3 length: 17 residues. Germline lookup yields CDR1 SGHDT and CDR2 YYEEEE. The ends were cut back, 0 bases at V and 5 bases at J, with 15 bases in the middle. CDR3 sequence reads: CASSLAAKSLRANVLTF. In DNA form, the CDR3 reads TGTGCCAGCAGCTTGGCTGCAAAATCTCTGAGGGCCAACGTCCTGACTTTC. The variable domain in full, completed from reference TRBV5-6 and TRBJ2-6, reads DAGVTQSPTHLIKTRGQQVTLRCSPKSGHDTVSWYQQALGQGPQFIFQYYEEEERQRGNFPDRFSGHQFPNYSSELNVNALLLGDSALYLCASSLAAKSLRANVLTFGAGSRLTVL.

The chain combines TRBV10-3 with TRBJ2-1; TRBD2 matches 9 bases. The CDR3 extends over 16 amino acids. V lost 6 bases and J lost 0; bases outside the gene matches: 6. Per the germline V gene, CDR1 is ENHRY and CDR2 is SYGVKD. CDR3 sequence: CAISNLAGRSYNEQFF. CDR3 nucleotide sequence: TGTGCCATCAGCAATCTAGCGGGACGCTCCTACAATGAGCAGTTCTTC.